This T cell receptor beta chain was retrieved from a study of Graves' ophthalmopathy and Graves' hyperthyroidism. About the research overall: Pretreatment peripheral blood was obtained at initial diagnosis.

The CDR3 runs 13 residues. Germline V gene lookup returns CDR1 SGHAT and CDR2 FQNNGV. V lost 0 bases to trimming and J lost 7 bases, with 7 bases between them. Amplification targeted the TCR beta CDR3 regions, with RNA transcripts as the source material. HTBI primers were used in a first-round RT-PCR, which preceded a second-round multiplex PCR. From the multiplex PCR reads, TCRdb called clonotypes with MiXCR, one entry per CDR3 protein. The sample has roughly 400,000 distinct CDR3 sequences; just over 15% are singletons. Source material: peripheral blood. J is TRBJ1-5 and V is TRBV11-2; D may be TRBD1 (5 bases). The sequence was collected from a woman between 18 and 29 years old with stable Graves' hyperthyroidism. In DNA form, the CDR3 reads TGTGCCAGCAGCTTAGATGGGGCCCAGCCCCAGCATTTT. Residues: CASSLDGAQPQHF.